This T cell receptor beta chain was found in a study of lymphopenia after photon versus proton radiotherapy. TCRdb keeps only in-frame clones here, not all; method: immunoSEQ multiplex PCR. The sample holds 89,000 or so clones, around 80% seen once. Study-level findings and limits: After lymphocyte nadir, photon-treated repertoires showed oligoclonal expansion, especially CD8+ Temra. Only patients who died were analyzed for survival; proton advantage is unproven. Proton therapy kept repertoires fairly stable, unlike photons, which gained effector/memory cells. Post-nadir TCR diversity decline inversely tracked overall survival among those who died.

Regarding this clone: What it recognizes is unknown.

The CDR3 runs to 16 residues. Unmatched junction bases numbered 12, after V lost 5 bases and J lost 9 bases. Germline assignment: CDR1 SGHTA and CDR2 FQGTGA. V is TRBV7-3 and J is TRBJ2-1; TRBD2 matches at 11 bases. The sequencing used peripheral blood, collected from a patient treated with proton-based radiotherapy. The clonotype comes from a man aged 60-69 years with pancreatic cancer. CDR3 residues: CASSPTSGSSLIEQFF. The CDR3 DNA reads as TGTGCCAGCAGCCCCACTAGCGGGAGTTCTTTGATTGAGCAGTTCTTC.